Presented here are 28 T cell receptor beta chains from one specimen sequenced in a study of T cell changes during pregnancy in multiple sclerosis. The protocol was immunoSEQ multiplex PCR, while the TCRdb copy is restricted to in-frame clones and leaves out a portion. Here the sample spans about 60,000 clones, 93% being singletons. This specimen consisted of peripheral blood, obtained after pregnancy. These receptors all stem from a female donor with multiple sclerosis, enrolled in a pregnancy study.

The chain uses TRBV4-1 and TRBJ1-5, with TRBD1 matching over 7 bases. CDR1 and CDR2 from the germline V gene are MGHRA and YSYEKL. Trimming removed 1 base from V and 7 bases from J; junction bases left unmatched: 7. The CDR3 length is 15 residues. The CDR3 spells CASSQVQQGGQPQHF. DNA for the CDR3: TGCGCCAGCAGCCAAGTCCAGCAGGGGGGACAGCCCCAGCATTTT.

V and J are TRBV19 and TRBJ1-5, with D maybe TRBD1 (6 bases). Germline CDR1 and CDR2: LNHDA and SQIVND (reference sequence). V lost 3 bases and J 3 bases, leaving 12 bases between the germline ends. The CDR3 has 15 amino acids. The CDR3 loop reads CASSIGGQHNQPQHF. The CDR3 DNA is TGTGCCAGTAGTATCGGTGGACAGCACAATCAGCCCCAGCATTTT.

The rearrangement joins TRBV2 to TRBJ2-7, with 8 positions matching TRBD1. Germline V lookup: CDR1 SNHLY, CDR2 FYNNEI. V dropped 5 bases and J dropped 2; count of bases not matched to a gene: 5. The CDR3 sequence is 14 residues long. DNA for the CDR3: TGTGCCAGCAGTTGGGACAGGAGGACCTACGAGCAGTACTTC. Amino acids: CASSWDRRTYEQYF.

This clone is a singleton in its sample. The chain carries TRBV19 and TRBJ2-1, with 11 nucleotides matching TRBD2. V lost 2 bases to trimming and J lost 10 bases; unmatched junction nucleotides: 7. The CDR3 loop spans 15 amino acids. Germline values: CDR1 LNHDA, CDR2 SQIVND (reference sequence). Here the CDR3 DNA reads TGTGCCAGTAGTATACGACTAGCGGGAAGGGTCGAGCAGTTCTTC. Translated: CASSIRLAGRVEQFF.

Here the CDR3 reads CASSPGLAGRDEQFF. In DNA form, the CDR3 reads TGTGCCAGCAGCCCGGGACTAGCGGGAAGGGATGAGCAGTTCTTC. This chain connects TRBV5-4 to TRBJ2-1; 13 bases align to TRBD2. Germline CDR1 and CDR2: SGHNT and YYREEE (reference sequence). CDR3 length: 15 residues. V dropped 4 bases and J dropped 8; count of bases not matched to a gene: 6.

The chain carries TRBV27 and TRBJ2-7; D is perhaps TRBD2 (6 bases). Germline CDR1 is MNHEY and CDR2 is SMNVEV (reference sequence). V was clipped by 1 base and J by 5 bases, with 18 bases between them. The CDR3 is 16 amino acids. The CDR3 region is CASSLFGPGGANEQYF. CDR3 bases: TGTGCCAGCAGTTTATTCGGGCCAGGAGGGGCGAACGAGCAGTACTTC.

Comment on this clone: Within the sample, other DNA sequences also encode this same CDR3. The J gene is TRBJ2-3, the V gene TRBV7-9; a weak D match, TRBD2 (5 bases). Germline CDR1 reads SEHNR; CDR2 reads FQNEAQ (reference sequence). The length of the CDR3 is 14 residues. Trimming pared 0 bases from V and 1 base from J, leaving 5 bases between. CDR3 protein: CASSLAGGTDTQYF. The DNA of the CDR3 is TGTGCCAGCAGCTTAGCGGGAGGCACAGATACGCAGTATTTT.

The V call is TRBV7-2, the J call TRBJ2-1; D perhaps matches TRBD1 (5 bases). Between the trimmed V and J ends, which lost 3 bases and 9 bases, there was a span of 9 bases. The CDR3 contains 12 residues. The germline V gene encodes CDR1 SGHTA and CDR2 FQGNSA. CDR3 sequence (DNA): TGTGCCAGCAGCTTCAGTCAGGGTGAGCAGTTCTTC. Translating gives CASSFSQGEQFF.

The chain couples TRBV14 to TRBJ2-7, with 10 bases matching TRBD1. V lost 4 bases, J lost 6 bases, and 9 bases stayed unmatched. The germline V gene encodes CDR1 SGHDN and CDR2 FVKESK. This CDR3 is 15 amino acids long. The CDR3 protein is CASSRGMDRGFEQYF. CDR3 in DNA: TGTGCCAGCAGCCGGGGCATGGACAGGGGGTTCGAGCAGTACTTC.

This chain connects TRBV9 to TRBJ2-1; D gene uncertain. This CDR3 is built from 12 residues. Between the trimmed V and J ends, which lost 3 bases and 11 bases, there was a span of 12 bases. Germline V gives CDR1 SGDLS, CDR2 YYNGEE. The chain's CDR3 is CASSETEFKQFF. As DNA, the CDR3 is TGTGCCAGCAGCGAAACGGAGTTCAAGCAGTTCTTC.

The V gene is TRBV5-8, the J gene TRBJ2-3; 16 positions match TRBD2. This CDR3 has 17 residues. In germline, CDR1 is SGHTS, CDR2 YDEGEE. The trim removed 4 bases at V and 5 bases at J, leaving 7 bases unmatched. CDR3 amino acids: CASSQGLAGGPVDTQYF. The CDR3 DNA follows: TGTGCCAGCAGCCAGGGACTAGCGGGAGGGCCCGTAGATACGCAGTATTTT.

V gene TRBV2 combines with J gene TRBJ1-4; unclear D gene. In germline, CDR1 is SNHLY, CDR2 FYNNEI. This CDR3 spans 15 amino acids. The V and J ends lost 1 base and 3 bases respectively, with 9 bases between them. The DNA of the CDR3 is TGTGCCAGCAGTGAAGAGGGAGTAGCTAATGAAAAACTGTTTTTT. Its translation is CASSEEGVANEKLFF.

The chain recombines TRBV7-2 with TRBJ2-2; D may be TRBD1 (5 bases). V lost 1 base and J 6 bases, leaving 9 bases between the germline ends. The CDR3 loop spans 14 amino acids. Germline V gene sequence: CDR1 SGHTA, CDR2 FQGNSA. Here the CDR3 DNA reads TGTGCCAGCAGCTTAGAGGGGTGGGCCGGGGAGCTGTTTTTT. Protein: CASSLEGWAGELFF.

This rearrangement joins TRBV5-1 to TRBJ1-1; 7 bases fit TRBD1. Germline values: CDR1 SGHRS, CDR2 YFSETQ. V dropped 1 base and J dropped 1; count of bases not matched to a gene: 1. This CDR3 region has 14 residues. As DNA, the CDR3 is TGCGCCAGCAGCTTGTCAGGGGGGAACACTGAAGCTTTCTTT. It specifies CASSLSGGNTEAFF. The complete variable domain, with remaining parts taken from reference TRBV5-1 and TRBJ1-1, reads KAGVTQTPRYLIKTRGQQVTLSCSPISGHRSVSWYQQTPGQGLQFLFEYFSETQRNKGNFPGRFSGRQFSNSRSEMNVSTLELGDSALYLCASSLSGGNTEAFFGQGTRLTVV.

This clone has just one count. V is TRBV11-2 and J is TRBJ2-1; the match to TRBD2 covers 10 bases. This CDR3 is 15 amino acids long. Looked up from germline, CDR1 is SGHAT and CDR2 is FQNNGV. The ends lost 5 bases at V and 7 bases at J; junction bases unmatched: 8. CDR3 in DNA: TGTGCCAGCAGCCTAGCGGGAGCCCCGGGTAATGAGCAGTTCTTC. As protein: CASSLAGAPGNEQFF.

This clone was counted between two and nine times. The CDR3 spells CASSRSRYNEQFF. In nucleotides, the CDR3 is TGTGCCAGTAGTCGGTCCAGGTACAATGAGCAGTTCTTC. The rearrangement links TRBV19 to TRBJ2-1; D is unresolved. V was shortened by 5 bases and J by 4 bases, with 9 bases between the two germline ends. Germline values: CDR1 LNHDA, CDR2 SQIVND (reference sequence). The CDR3 sequence is 13 residues long.

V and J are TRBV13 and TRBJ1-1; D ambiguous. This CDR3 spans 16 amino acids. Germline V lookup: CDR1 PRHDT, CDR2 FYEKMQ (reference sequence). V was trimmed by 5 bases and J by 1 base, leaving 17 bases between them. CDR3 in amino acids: CASSHLRSEGNTEAFF. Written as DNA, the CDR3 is TGTGCCAGCAGCCACCTGAGGAGTGAGGGGAACACTGAAGCTTTCTTT.

CDR3: CASRYTRNHEQFF. CDR3 sequence (DNA): TGTGCCAGCAGATACACTAGAAACCATGAGCAGTTCTTC. The chain links TRBV6-5 to TRBJ2-1, with D perhaps TRBD2 (5 bases). V gave up 6 bases and J gave up 8 bases, with 14 bases separating them. This CDR3 has 13 residues. Germline CDR1 is MNHEY and CDR2 is SVGAGI.

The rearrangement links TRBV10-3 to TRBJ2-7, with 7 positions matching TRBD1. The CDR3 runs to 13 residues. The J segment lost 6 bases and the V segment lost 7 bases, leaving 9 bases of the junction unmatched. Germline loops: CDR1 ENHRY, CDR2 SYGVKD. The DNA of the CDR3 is TGTGCCATCAAGGAGACAGGGCTCGGCGAGCAGTACTTC. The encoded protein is CAIKETGLGEQYF.

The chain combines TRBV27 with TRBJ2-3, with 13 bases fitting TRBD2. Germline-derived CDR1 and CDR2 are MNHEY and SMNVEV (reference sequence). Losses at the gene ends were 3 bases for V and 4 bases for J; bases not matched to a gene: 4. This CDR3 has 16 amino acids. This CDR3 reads CASSFGLAGEADTQYF. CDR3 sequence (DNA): TGTGCCAGCAGTTTCGGACTAGCGGGAGAGGCAGATACGCAGTATTTT.

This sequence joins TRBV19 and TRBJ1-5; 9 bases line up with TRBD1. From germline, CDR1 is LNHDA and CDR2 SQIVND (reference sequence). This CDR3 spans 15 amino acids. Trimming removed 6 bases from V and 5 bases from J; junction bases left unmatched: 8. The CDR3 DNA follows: TGTGCCAGTAGAATACAGGGGGCCGTCTATCAGCCCCAGCATTTT. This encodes CASRIQGAVYQPQHF.

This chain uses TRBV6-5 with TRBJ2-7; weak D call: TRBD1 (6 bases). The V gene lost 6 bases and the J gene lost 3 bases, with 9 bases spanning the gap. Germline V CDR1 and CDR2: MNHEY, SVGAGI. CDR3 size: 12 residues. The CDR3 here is CASRAQGYEQYF. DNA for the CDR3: TGTGCCAGCAGGGCACAGGGCTACGAGCAGTACTTC.

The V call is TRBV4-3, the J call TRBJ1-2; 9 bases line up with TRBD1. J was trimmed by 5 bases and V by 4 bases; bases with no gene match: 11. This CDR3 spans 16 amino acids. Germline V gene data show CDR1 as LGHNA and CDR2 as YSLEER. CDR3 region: CASSPNRDRVAYGYTF. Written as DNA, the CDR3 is TGCGCCAGCAGCCCCAACCGGGACAGGGTGGCGTATGGCTACACCTTC.

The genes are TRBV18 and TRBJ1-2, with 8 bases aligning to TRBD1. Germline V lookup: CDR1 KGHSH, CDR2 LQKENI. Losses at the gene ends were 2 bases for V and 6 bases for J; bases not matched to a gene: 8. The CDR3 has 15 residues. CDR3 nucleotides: TGTGCCAGCTCACCAAGGAAGACAGGGGCAGATGGCTACACCTTC. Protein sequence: CASSPRKTGADGYTF.

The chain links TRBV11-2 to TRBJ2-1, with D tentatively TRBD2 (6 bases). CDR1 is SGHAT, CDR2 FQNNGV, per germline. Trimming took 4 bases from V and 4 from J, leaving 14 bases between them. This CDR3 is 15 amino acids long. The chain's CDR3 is CASSYRASEYNEQFF. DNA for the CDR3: TGTGCCAGCAGCTACCGGGCTAGCGAATACAATGAGCAGTTCTTC.

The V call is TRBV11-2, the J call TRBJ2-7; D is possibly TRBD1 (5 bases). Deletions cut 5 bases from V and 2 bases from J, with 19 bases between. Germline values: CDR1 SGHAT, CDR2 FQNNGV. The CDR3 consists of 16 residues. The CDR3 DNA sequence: TGTGCCAGCAGCGCGGTTGATAGGGGTACCCCCTACGAGCAGTACTTC. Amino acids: CASSAVDRGTPYEQYF.

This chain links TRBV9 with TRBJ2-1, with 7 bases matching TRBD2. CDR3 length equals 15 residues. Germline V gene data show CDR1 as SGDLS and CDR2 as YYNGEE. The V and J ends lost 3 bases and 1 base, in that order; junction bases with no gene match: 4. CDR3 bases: TGTGCCAGCAGCGCGCGGGAGAAGTCCTACAATGAGCAGTTCTTC. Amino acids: CASSAREKSYNEQFF.

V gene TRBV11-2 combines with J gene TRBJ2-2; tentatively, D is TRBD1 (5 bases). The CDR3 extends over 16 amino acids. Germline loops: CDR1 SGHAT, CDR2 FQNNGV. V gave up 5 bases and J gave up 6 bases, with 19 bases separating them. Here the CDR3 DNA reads TGTGCCAGCAGCCCCCGCTCCGACGGACACGCCGGGGAGCTGTTTTTT. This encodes CASSPRSDGHAGELFF.